This paragraph reports one T cell receptor (beta chain). Its antigen is unidentified. This sample stems from a study of OX40 agonist ivuxolimab in advanced cancers. Study summary: Patients in dose escalation had liver, melanoma, kidney or head and neck cancers. Of the participants, 40% to 50% had some prior anti-PD-1, anti-PD-L1 or anti-CTLA-4 therapy, which was allowed.

Repertoires were generated with immunoSEQ multiplex PCR, while TCRdb's copy carries only in-frame clones and drops some. Found here are roughly 64,000 clones, more than 75% of them singletons; the top ten hold roughly 2.3%. CDR1 and CDR2 (germline): SGDLS, YYNGEE. The V gene end was trimmed by 0 bases and the J gene end by 8 bases; junction bases not matched to a gene: 8. The CDR3 totals 16 residues. The study, taken as a whole, reports: At 0.1 to 3.0 mg/kg and by week 6, CD4+ and CD8+ T cells in the blood had expanded clonally.

This chain joins TRBV9 and TRBJ1-4; 9 nucleotides match TRBD1. The sequenced sample was CD4+ or CD8+ T cells sorted from blood, obtained in a trial of the OX40 agonist ivuxolimab. The sequence was collected from an adult with an advanced solid tumor such as melanoma, head and neck, liver or kidney cancer. CDR3 nucleotides: TGTGCCAGCAGCGTAGCTCCGGGACAGGGATCGGAAAAACTGTTTTTT. Encoded protein: CASSVAPGQGSEKLFF. The entire variable domain, with the rest obtained from reference TRBV9 and TRBJ1-4, is as follows: DSGVTQTPKHLITATGQRVTLRCSPRSGDLSVYWYQQSLDQGLQFLIQYYNGEERAKGNILERFSAQQFPDLHSELNLSSLELGDSALYFCASSVAPGQGSEKLFFGSGTQLSVL.